Sequencing of this TCR beta chain was carried out in a study of regulatory T cells in long-lasting Graves disease. Time point given: newly diagnosed GD, antithyroid drugs for less than 3 months. Construction of the TCR library relied on RNA isolated from PBMCs. Germline V gene sequence: CDR1 DFQATT, CDR2 SNEGSKA (reference sequence). V was shortened by 6 bases and J by 0 bases, with 14 bases between the two germline ends. The CDR3 runs to 14 residues. Assembly of TCR beta libraries relied on iRepertoire HTBI primers together with Arm-PCR of CDR3 regions. MiXCR was run by TCRdb on the multiplex PCR reads, yielding one entry per CDR3 protein. The table has approximately 350,000 distinct CDR3 sequences, over 9.5% seen once. This clonotype was observed many times. This same sample was also taken into another study, of T cells in Graves' hyperthyroidism and ophthalmopathy. That work adds: RT-PCR in the first round (using the HTBI primer set) targeted the TCR CDR3. Researchers found most expanded thyroid clonotypes above 0.001 in blood as well.

Sample: peripheral blood mononuclear cells (PBMCs), taken at new diagnosis, from a patient treated with antithyroid drugs. The chain employs TRBV20-1 and TRBJ1-1, with D perhaps TRBD1 (6 bases). This receptor was obtained from a young woman with Graves disease. As DNA, the CDR3 is TGCAGTGCACGAAGGACAGTAATGAACACTGAAGCTTTCTTT. Translated: CSARRTVMNTEAFF.